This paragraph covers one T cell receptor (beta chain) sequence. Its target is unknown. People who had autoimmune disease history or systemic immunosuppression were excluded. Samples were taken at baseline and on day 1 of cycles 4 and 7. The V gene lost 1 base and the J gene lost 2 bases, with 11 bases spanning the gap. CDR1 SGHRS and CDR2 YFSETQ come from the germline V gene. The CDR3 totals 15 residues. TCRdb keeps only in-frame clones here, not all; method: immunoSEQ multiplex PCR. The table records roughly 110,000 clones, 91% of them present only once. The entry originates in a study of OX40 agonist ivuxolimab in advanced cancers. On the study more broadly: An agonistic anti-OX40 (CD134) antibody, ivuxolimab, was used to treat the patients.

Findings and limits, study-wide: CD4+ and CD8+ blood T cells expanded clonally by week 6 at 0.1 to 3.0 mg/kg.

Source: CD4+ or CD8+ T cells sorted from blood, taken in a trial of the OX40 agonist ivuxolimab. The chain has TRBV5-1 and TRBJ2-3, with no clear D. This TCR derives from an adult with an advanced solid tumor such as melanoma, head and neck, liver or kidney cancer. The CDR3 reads CASSLRQGPTDTQYF. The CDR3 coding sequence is TGCGCCAGCAGCTTGAGACAAGGGCCCACAGATACGCAGTATTTT.